This entry concerns a single T cell receptor beta chain. Its cognate antigen has yet to be identified. Within one base of it there is no much larger clone, and no base qualities were kept. The cohort was made up of hundreds of healthy bone marrow donors. At the time of sampling, all cohort members were nominally healthy, though unrecorded immune exposures were likely present. The donor tested CMV seronegative and was one of the 352 seronegative cohort members. A peripheral blood sample was provided by each donor, and peripheral blood mononuclear cells were used for TCR beta sequencing. Genomic DNA was extracted from the blood cell samples with the Qiagen DNeasy Blood Extraction Kit. This entry comes from a study of cytomegalovirus exposure and HLA in healthy donors (dated by TCRdb to 2017 to 2019). Study-wide context: In an earlier analysis of 587 of the donors, roughly 300 Gb of sequence data and just under 120 million unique TCR beta sequences from 180 million or so T cells were reported. Roughly 300 gigabases of sequencing data and 70 million to 100 million unique TCR sequences made up an early release that covered several hundred HLA-typed donors. Among the roughly 400 genotyped donors, around 81% belonged to the genetic ancestry cluster associated with self-reported Caucasian donors. The study was designed to test whether signatures of past pathogen exposure could be identified by cataloging public T cell receptors. Using immunosequencing, the study profiled T cell repertoires from about 620 subjects and related those repertoires to cytomegalovirus serostatus. A separate validation cohort of about 110 different subjects was used in addition to the 666-subject first cohort. The study combined high-throughput TCR immunosequencing, statistical association of individual TCRs with disease status, and machine learning to predict cytomegalovirus infection status. To study patterns of TCR occurrence, a later analysis re-analyzed previously published TCR beta repertoires from under 750 donors and added high-resolution HLA genotyping. Rather than drawing on any new phenotypic data, the later analysis identified candidate immune exposures from TCR beta sequences and the way those sequences occurred across donors. An earlier analysis of around 580 of the donors used high-throughput TCR beta sequencing to judge whether each TCR beta V gene segment behaved as functional or pseudogenic. Donor age, sex, ethnicity and CMV serostatus were compiled alongside the repertoire data. In a later genetic analysis, genome-wide SNP genotypes for about 55% of the roughly 670 donors were used, and that subset was treated as a discovery cohort. All discovery cohort repertoires had been generated using a single sequencing platform. Both class I and class II loci were covered by HLA typing, at four-digit resolution. Typing coverage differed by locus: A, B, C, DRB1 and DQB1 were typed in roughly 620-630 donors, DQA1 in 522, DPA1 in roughly 590, and DPB1 in roughly 450. A handful of DR-DQ haplotypes were handled as single units for association and clustering because linkage in the cohort was strong. Among 300 to 500 genotyped donors of the cohort, an average of approximately 240,000 unique TCR beta nucleotide sequences was sequenced per donor, of which about 19% were non-productive. General conclusions and limits of the study: The authors suggested that the approach could potentially be generalized to other disease states and immunological phenotypes. Sequencing depth was assumed to be roughly uniform across donors in the presence/absence analyses, though that assumption may not hold. In a later analysis, some 17,000 TCR beta sequences were associated with specific HLA alleles at a false discovery rate of 0.05. According to a later genetic analysis, donors in an Asian-associated ancestry cluster had fewer N-insertions in productive TCRs than the approximately 650-donor mean. Most CMV-associated TCR beta chains appeared to be HLA-restricted in a later analysis, and the HLA associations seemed to be driven largely by CMV exposure. While some public TCRs were present in many individuals, most TCR sequences turned up only very rarely across donors. The study gave a list of 150 to 200 TCR beta chains associated with cytomegalovirus. The only immune exposure information available for the cohort was CMV serostatus. A cluster of highly shared sequence variants was judged likely to be a technical artifact of the sequencing pipeline. Several of the top co-occurrence clusters appeared to be linked to parvovirus B19, influenza, CMV and Epstein-Barr virus, according to a later analysis. Because the 87-base-pair reads could not distinguish some IMGT-functional V segments, including TRBV6-2 and TRBV6-3, those segments were excluded. In a later analysis, HLA-associated TCR beta chains were found to be more clonally expanded and to have lower generation probabilities than equally common non-associated chains. In an earlier analysis of some 500 of the donors, most TCR beta V segments were observed in productive rearrangements about 90% or about 30% of the time, broadly matching IMGT annotations. The cohort was sequenced for TCR beta chains only, and without alpha or paired-chain data the features that could be detected were limited. A further reported finding was that TCR beta sequences accurately predicted the HLA-A and HLA-B alleles for most subjects in the first cohort. In a later analysis, the rate of TCR association differed among HLA loci, with DRB1 alleles having the most associated TCRs and HLA-C alleles having the fewest. A few of the identified cytomegalovirus-associated TCR beta chains were confirmed in vitro to be specific for cytomegalovirus antigens. When HLA alleles, especially DR and DQ, strongly co-occurred, attributing TCR associations to individual alleles was difficult. Because HLA typing was missing for some donors at each locus, association tests included only the typed subset. A later genetic analysis associated a missense DCLRE1C variant with V-gene and J-gene trimming of TCR beta chains, and an independent cohort replicated the association. In both the original and validation cohorts, the classifier was reported to diagnose cytomegalovirus status with high specificity and sensitivity. Because counts were too low, more than 15 rarely observed V segments, including chromosome 9 orphons, were excluded from the earlier analysis of 587 of the donors. Correlated functional status among segregating V segments might reflect linkage disequilibrium, but an unknown experimental factor could not be ruled out.

Libraries were prepared through the immunoSEQ multiplex PCR assay. For the multiplex PCR, a mixture combining 60 forward primers for TCR Vbeta segments and 13 reverse primers for TCR Jbeta segments was used. The CDR3 region of rearranged TCR beta genes was amplified from genomic DNA with a multiplex PCR assay. On the Illumina HiSeq System, the amplified TCR beta libraries were sequenced as 87-base-pair reads. As for the authors' bioinformatics: A later analysis counted approximately 76 million unique TCR beta chains across the 666 repertoires, and 9.5 million to 11 million of these chains were shared by at least two donors. Raw reads were error-corrected and collapsed into unique sequences with a nearest-neighbor algorithm that merged closely related sequences to remove PCR and sequencing errors. CDR3 sequences were aligned to IMGT reference sequences to assign V, D and J gene segments. For a sequence to be retained, a match of at least six nucleotides was required to both a V gene segment and a J gene segment. Rearrangements were classified as productive when the CDR3 lacked stop codons and remained in frame with V and J, and all other rearrangements were classified as non-productive. CDR3 was defined by IMGT convention, running from the second conserved V-encoded cysteine to the conserved J-encoded phenylalanine. Sequences without an unambiguous match to a single V gene segment were excluded from the earlier analysis of 587 of the donors. In an earlier analysis of roughly 600 of the donors, a V segment was called functional when productive rearrangements were above 56.7%, and segregating when the standard deviation between donors exceeded 5%. A statistical classification framework was built for diagnosing cytomegalovirus status from the catalog of TCR beta chain sequences. In a later analysis, TCR nucleotide sequences were compared against IMGT/GENE-DB human TR gene sequences so that V and J genes could be assigned. Using the TCRdist pipeline, a later analysis assigned CDR3 sequences along with most-parsimonious VDJ recombination scenarios. A later analysis defined each TCR beta chain by its CDR3 amino acid sequence plus V-gene family, and excluded reads lacking a unique V-gene family. In a later analysis, approximately 590 highly shared, low-generation-probability nucleotide sequences were removed to address suspected cross-contamination and a sequencing artifact. For each public chain, a later analysis derived a clonal expansion index from normalized ranks of inferred template counts within each repertoire. A later analysis computed generation probabilities with a VDJ recombination model fitted to out-of-frame rearrangements, and checked the results against IGoR. In a later analysis, TCR-TCR, TCR-HLA and TCR-CMV co-occurrence was scored with hypergeometric tests, and a repertoire-size bias correction was applied to TCR pairs. False discovery rates were estimated in a later analysis by permuting HLA or CMV assignments 20 times. In a later analysis, co-occurring TCRs were grouped with DBSCAN, and TCRdist sequence similarity was added when clustering was performed within HLA-allele-positive subsets. For co-occurrence clustering, repertoires with fewer than 30,000 or more than 120,000 public chains were excluded, along with 4 to 6 repertoires with anomalous nucleotide sharing. Held by TCRdb, this immuneACCESS table contains in-frame sequences only and omits some clones. Under half of the omission traces to an unresolved V gene where checked; the cause of the rest is unknown. V and J calls and clone size are given by that table; D and trimming were obtained from the DNA. This sample has about 150,000 clones in its table, and approximately 74% of those were observed once. In total, the top ten clones hold roughly 2.8% of the sample.

The CDR3 measures 16 amino acids from cysteine to phenylalanine. Left in the record is the CDR3 DNA by itself, 48 bases read in frame from the first base. V gives up 5 bases and J gives up 0 bases, and the segment between their germline ends measures 14 bases. CDR1 SEHNR and CDR2 FQNEAQ were looked up in the germline V gene (reference sequence). The sample taken for sequencing was PBMCs. This TCR derives from a man younger than 30 in good health and CMV-seronegative. The rearrangement combines TRBV7-9 with TRBJ2-1; TRBD2 could be the D gene, as 6 bases match. In nucleotide form, the sequence is TGTGCCAGCAGCCCCCGGGACTCCAGCTCCTACAATGAGCAGTTCTTC. It codes for CASSPRDSSSYNEQFF. Reference TRBV7-9 and TRBJ2-1 proteins supply the regions before and after the CDR3; the full variable domain is: DTGVSQNPRHKITKRGQNVTFRCDPISEHNRLYWYRQTLGQGPEFLTYFQNEAQLEKSRLLSDRFSAERPKGSFSTLEIQRTEQGDSAMYLCASSPRDSSSYNEQFFGPGTRLTVL.